This T cell receptor beta chain was sequenced in a study of shared clonotypes between healthy human individuals. Findings and caveats of the study: Donors were few, which limited the genetic and exposure-history diversity represented. Among donors, sharing of clonotypes was expected to be affected by sequencing depth.

Per the study methods: Junction-only immunoSEQ data arrived without quality scores, meaning filtering differed. Generated by immunoSEQ multiplex PCR, the TCRdb table keeps only in-frame clones and is missing some. V and J calls and clone size are those listed in that table; D and trimming were worked out from the DNA. The table shows some 700,000 clones, with around 90% occurring only once. Remarks on this clone: Antigen: not known.

The CDR3 has 13 amino acids. Trimming removed 8 bases at V and 1 base at J, with 11 bases between. The germline V gene has CDR1 SGHVS and CDR2 FQNEAQ. The chain recombines TRBV7-8 with TRBJ2-5, with a possible D match to TRBD2 (5 bases). The TCR was taken from a man aged 18 to 29 in good health. Some clones in this sample may be carry-over from other donors' samples. Material for sequencing was memory CD8+ T cells from PBMCs. As to subset: CD45RO+ cells pooled with CCR7-negative TemRA cells. The CDR3 loop reads CASGLLPQETQYF. The CDR3 nucleotides read TGTGCCAGCGGACTCCTCCCCCAAGAGACCCAGTACTTC.